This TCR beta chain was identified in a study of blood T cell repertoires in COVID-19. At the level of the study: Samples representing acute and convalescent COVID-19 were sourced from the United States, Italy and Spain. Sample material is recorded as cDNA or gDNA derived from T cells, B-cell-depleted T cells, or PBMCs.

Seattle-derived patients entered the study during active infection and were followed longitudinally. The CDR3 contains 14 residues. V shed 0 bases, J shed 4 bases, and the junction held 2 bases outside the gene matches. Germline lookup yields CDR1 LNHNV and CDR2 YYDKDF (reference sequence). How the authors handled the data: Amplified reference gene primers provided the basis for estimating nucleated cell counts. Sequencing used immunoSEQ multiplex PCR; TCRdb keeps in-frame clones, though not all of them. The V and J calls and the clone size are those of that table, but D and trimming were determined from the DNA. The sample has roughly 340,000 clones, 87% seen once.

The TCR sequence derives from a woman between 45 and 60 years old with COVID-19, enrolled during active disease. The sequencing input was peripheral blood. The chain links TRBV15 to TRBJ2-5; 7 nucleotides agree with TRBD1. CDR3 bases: TGTGCCACCAGCAGAGATAGGGGGCCAGAGACCCAGTACTTC. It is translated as CATSRDRGPETQYF.